This T cell receptor beta chain was sequenced during a study of identical twins. Notes on the study in general: Within beta out-of-frame sequences, the excess sharing observed between twins was weaker. Researchers reported excess low generation probability among twin-shared out-of-frame alpha sequences.

Trimming removed 8 bases at V and 7 bases at J, with 26 bases between. From germline, CDR1 is SGHVS and CDR2 FQNEAQ. The CDR3 loop spans 17 amino acids. TCRdb itself ran the 5' RACE reads through MiXCR, one entry per CDR3 protein. This sample has approximately 190,000 distinct CDR3 sequences, with more than 15% found just once. Comment on this clonotype: Its antigen remains unknown.

The data were also submitted as part of a second study, on T cells expressing NK-cell markers. Per that study: From sorted CD3+CD56+NKG2C+, CD3+CD56+NKG2C- and CD3+CD56-NKG2C+ T cells came the TCR beta repertoires. Certain NKG2C+ T cell clones were expanded, and their HCMV specificity remained unclear.

The origin of this receptor is a young woman in good health. The sample consisted of CD8+ T cells sorted from blood. The chain joins TRBV7-8 to TRBJ2-2; TRBD1 might be the D (6 bases). CDR3 residues: CASGVRVPGTHGGELFF. CDR3 coding DNA: TGTGCCAGCGGGGTTCGGGTCCCGGGGACACACGGCGGGGAGCTGTTTTTT.